This T cell receptor beta chain was identified in a study of beta chain features in type 1 diabetes. Overall study: The study found patients and healthy donors alike in age, gender and cell yields. General observations from the study: Researchers report that Type 1 diabetes patients had moderately but significantly shorter TCRB CDR3s across all four CD4+ subsets.

Of the isolated RNA, all was reverse transcribed, and so the sequenced material was expressed TCRB transcripts. The method was immunoSEQ multiplex PCR; TCRdb's version includes in-frame clones alone and lacks a portion of them. The sample contains roughly 150,000 clones, 63% of which appear only once. Notes on this clone: Its antigen is currently unknown.

This CDR3 is 12 amino acids long. V was trimmed by 7 bases and J by 4 bases, leaving 10 bases between them. Germline loops: CDR1 SGHTA, CDR2 FQGNSA. This TCR came from a man aged 30 to 39 with type 1 diabetes. The chain joins TRBV7-2 to TRBJ1-1; D not certain. Sequenced: naive CD4+ T cells from blood. The CDR3 nucleotides are TGTGCCAGCACCGTGGGGAGCACTGAAGCTTTCTTT. This sequence encodes CASTVGSTEAFF.